Here is one T cell receptor beta chain with its context. How the authors handled the data: Reference gene primer amplification in the assay estimated nucleated cell counts. Sequenced by immunoSEQ multiplex PCR; TCRdb stores in-frame clones only, minus some. V, J and clone size reflect that table, while D and trimming were determined from the DNA. The sample records tens of thousands of clones, under 95% being singletons. This specimen belongs to a study of blood T cell repertoires in COVID-19. Germline CDR1 is LGHNA and CDR2 is YSLEER. V lost 0 bases to trimming and J lost 3 bases, with 11 bases between them. The CDR3 contains 15 residues.

The chain has TRBV4-3 and TRBJ1-2; possible D gene TRBD1, 5 bases. This clonotype originated in a human donor with active COVID-19. The donor label of this sample is uncertain. The specimen was peripheral blood. The CDR3 loop is CASSQELTGYYGYTF. The CDR3, as DNA: TGCGCCAGCAGCCAAGAGTTAACAGGCTACTATGGCTACACCTTC.